The 17 T cell receptor beta chains below come from one sample, sequenced in a study of T-cell memory formation after mild COVID-19. TCRdb passed the 5' RACE reads through MiXCR, listing each CDR3 protein once. The sample includes around 190,000 distinct CDR3 sequences, approximately 17% of them seen just once. Sequencing was done on a sample of PBMCs or a T cell subset sorted from them (not recorded which). Every receptor here comes from a man younger than 30 who had mild COVID-19 (a few samples of this study predate the infection). Cell type and time point are not known.

The chain combines TRBV29-1 with TRBJ2-2; the D is unclear. The V gene lost 6 bases and the J gene lost 0 bases, with 11 bases spanning the gap. CDR3 size: 14 residues. CDR1 SQVTM and CDR2 ANQGSEA come from the germline V gene. The CDR3 coding sequence is TGCAGCGTCTACCAGTTCGCGAACACCGGGGAGCTGTTTTTT. This sequence encodes CSVYQFANTGELFF.

This clonotype was counted a few times. The V call is TRBV6-2 or TRBV6-3, the J call TRBJ1-2, with D unclear. CDR1 MNHEY and CDR2 SVGEGT come from the germline V gene. The CDR3 contains 10 residues. Trimming left V 8 bases short and J 5 bases short, with 6 bases between. CDR3 DNA sequence: TGTGCCAGCGGACCTTATGGCTACACCTTC. This translates into CASGPYGYTF.

A few counts support this clonotype. The chain joins TRBV7-9 to TRBJ2-7, with D perhaps matching TRBD1 or TRBD2 (6 bases each). From germline, CDR1 is SEHNR and CDR2 FQNEAQ (reference sequence). The CDR3 covers 15 residues. Trimming removed 7 bases at V and 5 bases at J, with 21 bases between. The CDR3 sequence is CASIPSGAGPHEQYF. The CDR3 DNA reads as TGTGCCAGCATCCCATCGGGGGCCGGTCCGCACGAGCAGTACTTC. Supplemented by reference TRBV7-9 and TRBJ2-7, the full variable domain reads DTGVSQNPRHKITKRGQNVTFRCDPISEHNRLYWYRQTLGQGPEFLTYFQNEAQLEKSRLLSDRFSAERPKGSFSTLEIQRTEQGDSAMYLCASIPSGAGPHEQYFGPGTRLTVT.

This chain connects TRBV7-2 to TRBJ2-4; D ambiguous. The CDR3 extends over 15 amino acids. Trimming left V 1 base short and J 0 bases short, with 7 bases between. Germline assignment: CDR1 SGHTA and CDR2 FQGNSA. The CDR3 DNA sequence: TGTGCCAGCAGCTTAGTTCGCCTAGCCAAAAACATTCAGTACTTC. Its translation: CASSLVRLAKNIQYF. Combining the CDR3 with reference TRBV7-2 and TRBJ2-4 gives the whole variable domain GAGVSQSPSNKVTEKGKDVELRCDPISGHTALYWYRQSLGQGLEFLIYFQGNSAPDKSGLPSDRFSAERTGGSVSTLTIQRTQQEDSAVYLCASSLVRLAKNIQYFGAGTRLSVL.

The gene calls are TRBV4-1 and TRBJ1-4, with D hard to call. Per the germline V gene, CDR1 is MGHRA and CDR2 is YSYEKL. The CDR3 extends over 16 amino acids. The germline V and J ends were trimmed by 0 bases and 0 bases, with 8 bases remaining between them. The CDR3 DNA sequence: TGCGCCAGCAGCCAAGATCGGTTCGCAACTAATGAAAAACTGTTTTTT. It encodes CASSQDRFATNEKLFF.

The count of this clonotype is one. J is TRBJ2-3 and V is TRBV20-1, with 7 bases aligning to TRBD2. The CDR3 sequence is 13 residues long. Looked up from germline, CDR1 is DFQATT and CDR2 is SNEGSKA (reference sequence). The J segment lost 8 bases and the V segment lost 6 bases, leaving 11 bases of the junction unmatched. CDR3 DNA: TGCAGTGCCGAACGAGTGGGGGGGGGTACGCAGTATTTT. This encodes CSAERVGGGTQYF.

This clonotype was seen repeatedly, ten times or more. The chain couples TRBV12-3 or TRBV12-4 to TRBJ2-2; TRBD1 is a possible D gene (6 bases). Trimming pared 8 bases from V and 2 bases from J, leaving 18 bases between. The CDR3 covers 16 residues. The CDR3 reads CASGDPGHRNTGELFF. In DNA, the CDR3 is TGTGCCAGCGGCGATCCGGGACACAGAAACACCGGGGAGCTGTTTTTT.

This clonotype was observed a handful of times. The gene calls are TRBV12-3 or TRBV12-4 and TRBJ2-3; D might be TRBD1 (5 bases). The CDR3 loop spans 12 amino acids. V was cut by 6 bases and J by 8 bases, with 12 bases left in between. Here the CDR3 DNA reads TGTGCCAGCAGCTTACAGGCTGCTACGCAGTATTTT. Residues: CASSLQAATQYF.

The chain recombines TRBV7-6 with TRBJ2-1, with TRBD2 identical over 8 bases. The CDR3 covers 14 residues. The V gene's germline CDR1 is SGHVS and CDR2 FNYEAQ. Trimming took 4 bases from V and 7 from J; bases not matched to a gene: 6. The CDR3, as DNA: TGTGCCAGCAGCTCCCGGGGGGGCCAGAATGAGCAGTTCTTC. This gives the protein CASSSRGGQNEQFF.

CDR3 coding DNA: TGTGCCAGCAGCCGAAGCTTGGACAGCACTGAAGCTTTCTTT. Amino acids: CASSRSLDSTEAFF. The chain joins TRBV14 to TRBJ1-1; tentative D call: TRBD1 (6 bases). Trimming removed 4 bases from V and 4 bases from J, with 13 bases in between. The germline V gene encodes CDR1 SGHDN and CDR2 FVKESK. CDR3 length: 14 residues.

The CDR3, as DNA: TGTGCCAGCAGCCAGTCAGCGGGGGGTTTCTCCTACGAGCAGTACTTC. Encoded protein: CASSQSAGGFSYEQYF. This chain links TRBV14 with TRBJ2-7; 9 bases fit TRBD2. This CDR3 is 16 amino acids long. The V gene end was trimmed by 3 bases and the J gene end by 0 bases; junction bases not matched to a gene: 6. Germline CDR1 and CDR2: SGHDN and FVKESK.

This clonotype appeared a few times. V gene TRBV2 combines with J gene TRBJ2-3; TRBD1 is a possible D gene (6 bases). Trimming removed 0 bases at V and 1 base at J, with 20 bases between. Germline V gives CDR1 SNHLY, CDR2 FYNNEI. The CDR3 runs 19 residues. The CDR3 DNA reads as TGTGCCAGCAGTGAAGCCCAGGGTACAGGGATTAGGCGCACAGATACGCAGTATTTT. It translates to CASSEAQGTGIRRTDTQYF. The full variable domain, its missing parts supplied by reference TRBV2 and TRBJ2-3, is EPEVTQTPSHQVTQMGQEVILRCVPISNHLYFYWYRQILGQKVEFLVSFYNNEISEKSEIFDDQFSVERPDGSNFTLKIRSTKLEDSAMYFCASSEAQGTGIRRTDTQYFGPGTRLTVL.

The V and J genes are TRBV28 and TRBJ2-2, with D uncertain. Germline V gives CDR1 MDHEN, CDR2 SYDVKM. V gave up 9 bases and J gave up 6 bases, with 14 bases separating them. The CDR3 is made up of 13 amino acids. DNA for the CDR3: TGTGCCAGTTCTAGACACGGCCCCGGGGAGCTGTTTTTT. Translation: CASSRHGPGELFF.

The J gene is TRBJ1-6, the V gene TRBV5-1, with D hard to call. The V end was cut by 0 bases, the J end by 0 bases, with 10 bases between. Germline V gene sequence: CDR1 SGHRS, CDR2 YFSETQ. The CDR3 loop spans 17 amino acids. CDR3 residues: CASSLAPRSSYNSPLHF. Here the CDR3 DNA reads TGCGCCAGCAGCTTGGCCCCCCGGAGCTCCTATAATTCACCCCTCCACTTT. The full variable domain, with the rest looked up from reference TRBV5-1 and TRBJ1-6, is KAGVTQTPRYLIKTRGQQVTLSCSPISGHRSVSWYQQTPGQGLQFLFEYFSETQRNKGNFPGRFSGRQFSNSRSEMNVSTLELGDSALYLCASSLAPRSSYNSPLHFGNGTRLTVT.

This clonotype was observed many times. The V gene is TRBV7-9, the J gene TRBJ2-3, with TRBD2 matching over 13 bases. The CDR3 consists of 16 residues. Unmatched junction bases numbered 5, after V lost 4 bases and J lost 4 bases. Germline assignment: CDR1 SEHNR and CDR2 FQNEAQ (reference sequence). This chain's CDR3 is CASSYTSGGAADTQYF. DNA for the CDR3: TGTGCCAGCAGCTACACTAGCGGGGGGGCCGCAGATACGCAGTATTTT.

The rearrangement links TRBV7-3 to TRBJ2-1, with a possible D match to TRBD1 (5 bases). The CDR3 runs to 15 residues. Trimming cost V 0 bases and J 0 bases, with 6 bases left between them. Per germline, CDR1 SGHTA and CDR2 FQGTGA. The CDR3 nucleotides are TGTGCCAGCAGCTTAACAGGGGACTCCTACAATGAGCAGTTCTTC. Translated: CASSLTGDSYNEQFF.

CDR3 nucleotides: TGTGCCAGCAGCTTGTCAGGTGCCTCCTACGAGCAGTACTTC. Amino acid sequence: CASSLSGASYEQYF. This rearrangement joins TRBV7-2 to TRBJ2-7; D ambiguous. With 3 bases removed from V and 0 bases from J, the gap between germline ends came to 9 bases. Germline V gene sequence: CDR1 SGHTA, CDR2 FQGNSA. CDR3 length: 14 residues. Combining the CDR3 with reference TRBV7-2 and TRBJ2-7 gives the whole variable domain GAGVSQSPSNKVTEKGKDVELRCDPISGHTALYWYRQSLGQGLEFLIYFQGNSAPDKSGLPSDRFSAERTGGSVSTLTIQRTQQEDSAVYLCASSLSGASYEQYFGPGTRLTVT.